These 31 T cell receptor beta chains came from one sample sequenced in a study of T-cell reconstitution after alpha-beta-depleted transplantation in children. A library of TCRbeta sequences, prepared with unique molecular identifiers, was generated. TCRdb re-called the PCR reads with MiXCR, one entry per CDR3 protein. This table has 350,000 to 450,000 distinct CDR3 sequences, 13% appearing once. The source material was PBMCs, sampled from the stem cell graft. The receptors were sampled from a human donor who donated a stem cell graft to a child with Fanconi anemia.

The chain couples TRBV5-1 to TRBJ2-7; 9 bases map to TRBD1. Germline V gene lookup returns CDR1 SGHRS and CDR2 YFSETQ. Germline trimming cut 8 bases from V and 0 bases from J; bases unmatched to any gene: 3. This CDR3 has 13 residues. DNA for the CDR3: TGCGCCAGTTCGACAGGGGGCTCCTACGAGCAGTACTTC. Its translation is CASSTGGSYEQYF.

This clonotype was observed a handful of times. The chain uses TRBV7-8 and TRBJ1-1; D is uncertain. The germline gives CDR1 SGHVS, CDR2 FQNEAQ. The V and J ends lost 2 bases and 0 bases respectively, with 10 bases between them. The CDR3 has 15 residues. CDR3 residues: CASSLISSLNTEAFF. CDR3 bases: TGTGCCAGCAGCTTAATTAGCAGTCTGAACACTGAAGCTTTCTTT. Complete variable domain (other parts from reference TRBV7-8 and TRBJ1-1): GAGVSQSPRYKVAKRGQDVALRCDPISGHVSLFWYQQALGQGPEFLTYFQNEAQLDKSGLPSDRFFAERPEGSVSTLKIQRTQQEDSAVYLCASSLISSLNTEAFFGQGTRLTVV.

The chain links TRBV12-3 or TRBV12-4 to TRBJ2-1; 10 nucleotides line up with TRBD2. The CDR3 runs 15 residues. The V and J ends lost 2 bases and 7 bases, in that order; junction bases with no gene match: 5. The CDR3 bases are TGTGCCAGCAGTTTAACTAGCGGGGCCGTAAATGAGCAGTTCTTC. It codes for CASSLTSGAVNEQFF.

This clonotype was counted many times. The V and J genes are TRBV25-1 and TRBJ2-3, with unresolved D. Germline V gene sequence: CDR1 MGHDK, CDR2 SYGVNS. There are 17 residues in the CDR3. V shed 0 bases and J shed 2 bases, with 15 bases lying between them. The CDR3 region is CASSEYGSGRVTDTQYF. Written as DNA, the CDR3 is TGTGCCAGCAGTGAATACGGGTCCGGCCGGGTCACAGATACGCAGTATTTT. The full variable domain, rest sourced from reference TRBV25-1 and TRBJ2-3, is EADIYQTPRYLVIGTGKKITLECSQTMGHDKMYWYQQDPGMELHLIHYSYGVNSTEKGDLSSESTVSRIRTEHFPLTLESARPSHTSQYLCASSEYGSGRVTDTQYFGPGTRLTVL.

The chain couples TRBV20-1 to TRBJ2-3; perhaps TRBD2 as D (5 bases). Trimming shortened V by 7 bases and J by 4 bases, and 12 bases separated the two germline ends. Germline V CDR1 and CDR2: DFQATT, SNEGSKA (reference sequence). This CDR3 is 12 amino acids long. The CDR3 DNA is TGCAGTGAGAGGGCCGGTTCAGATACGCAGTATTTT. It specifies CSERAGSDTQYF.

The V and J genes are TRBV7-9 and TRBJ1-4; tentative D call: TRBD1 (5 bases). This CDR3 comprises 15 residues. V gave up 1 base and J gave up 2 bases, with 8 bases separating them. Germline loops: CDR1 SEHNR, CDR2 FQNEAQ (reference sequence). CDR3 DNA: TGTGCCAGCAGCTTAGTTGGGGCGACTAATGAAAAACTGTTTTTT. Residues: CASSLVGATNEKLFF.

In its sample, this clonotype was seen a few times. The rearrangement links TRBV7-9 to TRBJ2-6; D is unclear. In germline, CDR1 is SEHNR, CDR2 FQNEAQ (reference sequence). The V end lost 0 bases, the J end lost 2 bases, and 8 bases lay between the germline ends. CDR3 length: 16 residues. The CDR3: CASSLARRPGANVLTF. The CDR3 DNA sequence: TGTGCCAGCAGCTTAGCGAGGCGCCCTGGGGCCAACGTCCTGACTTTC.

On this clonotype itself: Since a much larger clone is just one base distant, this may be a read error. CDR3 protein: CASREQFTDTRYF. CDR3 DNA sequence: TGCGCCAGCAGGGAACAGTTCACAGATACGCGGTATTTT. The chain is built from TRBV10-2 and TRBJ2-3, with D unclear. The CDR3 has 13 amino acids. Per germline, CDR1 WSHSY and CDR2 SAAADI.

This clonotype was seen a few times. The chain links TRBV7-9 to TRBJ2-7; 7 nucleotides align to TRBD1. The CDR3 totals 15 residues. Germline V gene data show CDR1 as SEHNR and CDR2 as FQNEAQ (reference sequence). V shed 4 bases and J 2 bases; nucleotides not matched to a gene: 8. The CDR3 DNA reads TGTGCCAGCAGCTCCGACAGGGTGGGAACCTACGAGCAGTACGTC. Translation gives CASSSDRVGTYEQYV.

There are a few counts of this clonotype. The V gene is TRBV28, the J gene TRBJ1-3; perhaps TRBD1 as D (6 bases). The germline V gene has CDR1 MDHEN and CDR2 SYDVKM. V was trimmed by 6 bases and J by 9 bases, leaving 21 bases between them. CDR3 size: 15 residues. The CDR3 sequence: CASSSGTNLYPTIYF. The CDR3 DNA reads TGTGCCAGCAGCTCCGGGACAAATCTCTATCCCACCATATATTTT.

Ten or more counts support this clonotype. The chain employs TRBV5-1 and TRBJ1-2, with D perhaps TRBD1 (6 bases). This CDR3 has 15 residues. V gave up 0 bases and J gave up 4 bases, with 13 bases separating them. The germline V gene has CDR1 SGHRS and CDR2 YFSETQ. CDR3 nucleotide sequence: TGCGCCAGCAGCTTGGCAACAGGGAACTCCTATGGCTACACCTTC. Its protein is CASSLATGNSYGYTF. Complete variable domain (other parts from reference TRBV5-1 and TRBJ1-2): KAGVTQTPRYLIKTRGQQVTLSCSPISGHRSVSWYQQTPGQGLQFLFEYFSETQRNKGNFPGRFSGRQFSNSRSEMNVSTLELGDSALYLCASSLATGNSYGYTFGSGTRLTVV.

V and J are TRBV5-6 and TRBJ1-5; TRBD1 agrees at 8 bases. The CDR3 contains 13 residues. The germline V gene encodes CDR1 SGHDT and CDR2 YYEEEE. V lost 1 base to trimming and J lost 14 bases; unmatched junction nucleotides: 8. CDR3 residues: CASSLFGLDREHF. The CDR3, as DNA: TGTGCCAGCAGCTTGTTCGGGCTGGACAGGGAGCATTTT.

This clonotype has a count of ten or more. V gene TRBV6-1 combines with J gene TRBJ2-1; 7 bases fit TRBD1. Germline values: CDR1 MNHNS, CDR2 SASEGT. The length of the CDR3 is 13 residues. J was trimmed by 9 bases and V by 3 bases; bases with no gene match: 5. CDR3 in DNA: TGTGCCAGCAGTGATAGGGGGCCCGCTGAGCAGTTCTTC. Protein: CASSDRGPAEQFF.

The CDR3 bases are TGTGCCAGCAGCCGATCCAGTAAGAGTCCCCAGTACTTC. It yields the protein CASSRSSKSPQYF. The chain couples TRBV7-2 to TRBJ2-5; D call uncertain. Per the germline V gene, CDR1 is SGHTA and CDR2 is FQGNSA. V lost 5 bases to trimming and J lost 9 bases, with 16 bases between them. The CDR3 contains 13 residues. The variable domain in full, with the rest retrieved from reference TRBV7-2 and TRBJ2-5, is GAGVSQSPSNKVTEKGKDVELRCDPISGHTALYWYRQSLGQGLEFLIYFQGNSAPDKSGLPSDRFSAERTGGSVSTLTIQRTQQEDSAVYLCASSRSSKSPQYFGPGTRLLVL.

CDR3 DNA sequence: TGTGCCATCAGTGGAAAGTCCTCCACAGATACGCAGTATTTT. Translation gives CAISGKSSTDTQYF. The chain couples TRBV10-3 to TRBJ2-3; D is unclear. The CDR3 is 14 amino acids. The germline gives CDR1 ENHRY, CDR2 SYGVKD. With 4 bases removed from V and 2 bases from J, the gap between germline ends came to 10 bases.

The V call is TRBV28, the J call TRBJ2-7; D possibly matches TRBD1 or TRBD2 (5 bases each). Deletions cut 5 bases from V and 2 bases from J, with 13 bases between. The CDR3 is 14 residues long. CDR1 MDHEN and CDR2 SYDVKM come from the germline V gene. The CDR3 DNA is TGTGCCAGCAGTCAACGGGACCTTACCTACGAGCAGTACGTC. Translated: CASSQRDLTYEQYV.

This clonotype was counted a few times. The chain employs TRBV3-1 and TRBJ1-2; no definite D call. CDR3 length: 15 residues. The V gene's germline CDR1 is LGHDT and CDR2 YNNKEL (reference sequence). V gave up 3 bases and J gave up 4 bases, with 15 bases separating them. In nucleotides, the CDR3 is TGTGCCAGCAGCCAGTCCGGCGGCACCGGCTATGGCTACACCTTC. Its translation: CASSQSGGTGYGYTF.

Concerning this clonotype: The CDR3 end shows no conserved phenylalanine or tryptophan, and so a read error is likely. The genes are TRBV6-6 and TRBJ1-2; D may be TRBD1 (5 bases). With 7 bases removed from V and 8 bases from J, the gap between germline ends came to 17 bases. This CDR3 contains 13 residues. Germline CDR1 MNHNY, CDR2 SVGAGI (reference sequence). The CDR3 sequence: CASTHSGPIGYTY. The CDR3 DNA reads TGTGCCAGCACCCACTCGGGGCCGATAGGCTACACCTAC.

The V call is TRBV4-3, the J call TRBJ2-2; D is perhaps TRBD1 or TRBD2 (6 bases each). V was trimmed by 0 bases and J by 7 bases, leaving 15 bases between them. CDR1 and CDR2 (germline): LGHNA, YSLEER. This CDR3 region has 16 residues. The CDR3 spells CASSQDLGGYSGELFF. The DNA for the CDR3 is TGCGCCAGCAGCCAAGATCTAGGGGGGTACAGCGGGGAGCTGTTTTTT.

In this sample, this clonotype turned up a few times. V usage is TRBV5-1 and J usage is TRBJ1-2, with D tentatively TRBD1 (5 bases). The CDR3 is made up of 14 amino acids. The V gene lost 0 bases and the J gene lost 8 bases, with 14 bases spanning the gap. Germline CDR1 reads SGHRS; CDR2 reads YFSETQ. Here the CDR3 reads CASSLAGASMGYTF. CDR3 in DNA: TGCGCCAGCAGCTTGGCCGGGGCTTCTATGGGCTACACCTTC.

A remark on this clonotype: A single base separates this from a much larger clone, so it may be a read error. J is TRBJ2-5 and V is TRBV20-1; the D gene is possibly TRBD2 (6 bases). V was pared by 5 bases and J by 1 base, with 23 bases between. From germline, CDR1 is DFQATT and CDR2 SNEGSKA (reference sequence). The CDR3 is 17 amino acids. CDR3 coding DNA: TGCAGTGCTGAAGGACATTCCCTTGCGGGGCCCCAAGAGACCCAGTACTTC. This codes for CSAEGHSLAGPQETQYF.

V gene TRBV5-1 combines with J gene TRBJ1-2; 10 nucleotides align to TRBD1. CDR1 is SGHRS and CDR2 is YFSETQ in the germline V gene. V lost 4 bases, J lost 7 bases, and 10 bases stayed unmatched. This CDR3 has 15 residues. The CDR3, as DNA: TGCGCCAGCAGCCAAGGGACAGGGGAAACTGGTGGCTACACCTTC. Its translation is CASSQGTGETGGYTF.

V usage is TRBV19 and J usage is TRBJ2-1; a weak D match, TRBD1 (6 bases). The germline V gene has CDR1 LNHDA and CDR2 SQIVND (reference sequence). V shed 3 bases and J shed 9 bases, with 9 bases lying between them. The CDR3 extends over 12 amino acids. The CDR3 region has the DNA TGTGCCAGTAGTATTTTCAGGGGTGAGCAGTTCTTC. This translates into CASSIFRGEQFF.

This clonotype has more than one count but fewer than ten. V gene TRBV7-2 combines with J gene TRBJ1-2; D possibly corresponds to TRBD1 (5 bases). The germline CDR1 and CDR2 sequences are SGHTA and FQGNSA. This CDR3 spans 14 amino acids. The V and J ends lost 5 bases and 8 bases respectively, with 18 bases between them. CDR3 coding DNA: TGTGCCAGCAGCCTATTTCAGGGAGACGGCGGCTACACCTTC. Amino acids: CASSLFQGDGGYTF.

This clonotype was counted only a few times. The chain carries TRBV12-3 or TRBV12-4 and TRBJ2-1, with D unresolved. The CDR3 runs 15 residues. V lost 5 bases to trimming and J lost 7 bases, with 18 bases between them. The CDR3: CASSLNSRNRNEQFF. The CDR3 region has the DNA TGTGCCAGCAGTCTAAACTCGAGAAACCGGAATGAGCAGTTCTTC.

This clonotype has at least ten counts. This rearrangement joins TRBV6-2 or TRBV6-3 to TRBJ2-1; maybe TRBD1 (5 bases). This CDR3 is built from 16 residues. Per germline, CDR1 MNHEY and CDR2 SVGEGT. V was cut by 3 bases and J by 4 bases, with 16 bases left in between. CDR3 nucleotide sequence: TGTGCCAGCAGTTATGTAGGGGCCATACCATACAATGAGCAGTTCTTC. It codes for CASSYVGAIPYNEQFF.

This clonotype has a single count. At one of its ends the junction is not consistent with the germline gene, which may arise from a read error. This chain connects TRBV6-5 to TRBJ2-7; D perhaps matches TRBD1 (6 bases). Germline CDR1 is MNHEY and CDR2 is SVGAGI. This CDR3 contains 19 residues. CDR3 in DNA: TGCCCCAGCAGTTGGGAGTCCCCCAGACAGGACACTCAAAGCTACGAGCAGTACTTC. Its translation is CPSSWESPRQDTQSYEQYF.

This clonotype was found many times. This chain links TRBV12-3 or TRBV12-4 with TRBJ1-2; perhaps TRBD1 as D (5 bases). The V gene lost 4 bases and the J gene lost 7 bases, with 22 bases spanning the gap. The CDR3 is 16 amino acids. CDR3 loop: CASSSHPGQIPFGYTF. The DNA for the CDR3 is TGTGCCAGCAGTTCCCACCCGGGGCAGATCCCCTTTGGCTACACCTTC.

This clonotype was picked up many times. V usage is TRBV12-3 or TRBV12-4 and J usage is TRBJ1-1; possibly TRBD1 for D (6 bases). Trimming removed 6 bases at V and 5 bases at J, with 19 bases between. This CDR3 has 15 residues. The CDR3 nucleotides are TGTGCCAGCAGGTACGGCGGAGGGGGTTGGACTGAAGCTTTCTTT. Protein product: CASRYGGGGWTEAFF.

V and J are TRBV9 and TRBJ2-2; TRBD2 is a possible D gene (6 bases). Germline loops: CDR1 SGDLS, CDR2 YYNGEE. CDR3 length equals 17 residues. The V gene lost 0 bases and the J gene lost 4 bases, with 16 bases spanning the gap. The DNA for the CDR3 is TGTGCCAGCAGCGTAGAGAGTAGCGGTCTTTTCACCGGGGAGCTGTTTTTT. It translates to CASSVESSGLFTGELFF.

This clonotype was found a few times. The CDR3 coding sequence is TGTGCCAGCCAGTCGGGACAACCTAATGAAAAACTGTTTTTT. Its protein product is CASQSGQPNEKLFF. The gene calls are TRBV6-1 and TRBJ1-4, with D maybe TRBD1 (6 bases). This CDR3 is 14 amino acids long. Germline CDR1 is MNHNS and CDR2 is SASEGT. Trimming removed 8 bases at V and 3 bases at J, with 13 bases between.